Listed here is a single T cell receptor beta chain. Germline assignment: CDR1 MNHEY and CDR2 SMNVEV (reference sequence). The CDR3 contains 16 residues. V lost 5 bases and J lost 5; bases outside the gene matches: 11. Each CDR3 protein is one row after TCRdb ran MiXCR on the RT-PCR reads. The profile covers about 680,000 distinct CDR3 sequences, with about 14% appearing a single time and roughly 3.9% taken by the ten largest. V and J are TRBV27 and TRBJ2-7, with 11 bases matching TRBD2. This TCR was sampled from a female donor in good health, serving as a healthy control. Sequencing used memory CD4+ T cells from blood. CDR3 coding DNA: TGTGCCAGCAGTCCGAGCGTAGCGGGAGGGCCCCACGAGCAGTACTTC. Translated, it gives CASSPSVAGGPHEQYF.